The 5 T cell receptor beta chains below all came from one sample that was sequenced in a study of T cell repertoires in cytomegalovirus infection. TCRdb fed the reads into MiXCR, producing one record per CDR3 protein. The repertoire includes some 450,000 distinct CDR3 sequences, roughly 31% of them detected once, and roughly 13% sits in the top ten. Specimen: PBMCs. The receptor source for this set is a human donor in good health (CMV status not recorded). Some clones in this sample may be carry-over from other donors' samples.

The chain links TRBV10-2 to TRBJ1-1; 10 bases are a match to TRBD1. The CDR3 has 15 residues. The V gene's germline CDR1 is WSHSY and CDR2 SAAADI. Trimming removed 4 bases from V and 5 bases from J; junction bases left unmatched: 7. In nucleotides, the CDR3 is TGCGCCAGCAGTGGCGCGACAGGGGGCTGGACTGAAGCTTTCTTT. Amino acid sequence: CASSGATGGWTEAFF.

This clonotype was detected a few times. This chain's CDR3 is CASSEGQPSNQPQHF. DNA of the CDR3: TGTGCCAGTAGTGAAGGCCAGCCTAGCAATCAGCCCCAGCATTTT. The chain uses TRBV19 and TRBJ1-5; D call uncertain. Germline CDR1 is LNHDA and CDR2 is SQIVND (reference sequence). The CDR3 contains 15 residues. Trimming removed 5 bases at V and 0 bases at J, with 11 bases between.

This sequence joins TRBV11-2 and TRBJ2-3; D tentatively reads TRBD1 or TRBD2 (5 bases each). Germline V CDR1 and CDR2: SGHAT, FQNNGV. The CDR3 contains 16 residues. Deletions cut 3 bases from V and 2 bases from J, with 15 bases between. CDR3 DNA: TGTGCCAGCAGCTTTAGAGGGGTATCGGCCACAGATACGCAGTATTTT. It specifies CASSFRGVSATDTQYF.

This clonotype was counted ten times or more. The chain is built from TRBV7-2 and TRBJ2-5; D remains unclear. Trimming stripped 5 bases from V and 0 bases from J, with 4 bases between. This CDR3 comprises 12 residues. Germline-derived CDR1 and CDR2 are SGHTA and FQGNSA. This CDR3 reads CASSRYQETQYF. DNA for the CDR3: TGTGCCAGCAGCCGCTACCAAGAGACCCAGTACTTC.

This clonotype came up a few times. This chain's CDR3 is CALGKSTNEKLFF. The CDR3, as DNA: TGTGCTTTGGGGAAGTCAACTAATGAAAAACTGTTTTTT. The chain uses TRBV15 and TRBJ1-4; D remains ambiguous. The CDR3 is 13 residues long. Germline-derived CDR1 and CDR2 are LNHNV and YYDKDF (reference sequence).